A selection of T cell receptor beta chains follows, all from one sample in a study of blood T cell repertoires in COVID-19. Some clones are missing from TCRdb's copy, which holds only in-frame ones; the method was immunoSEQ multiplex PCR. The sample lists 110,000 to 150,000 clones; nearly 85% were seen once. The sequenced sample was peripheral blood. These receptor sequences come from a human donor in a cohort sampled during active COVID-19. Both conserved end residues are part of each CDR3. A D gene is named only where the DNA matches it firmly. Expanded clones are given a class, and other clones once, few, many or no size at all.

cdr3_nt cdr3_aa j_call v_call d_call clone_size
TGCGCCAGCACCCTCGCAGGGTCGGGCACTGAAGCTTTCTTT CASTLAGSGTEAFF TRBJ1-1 TRBV10-2 NA NA
TGTGCCAGCAGCTTAGCCGCTAGCCGCGAGACCCAGTACTTC CASSLAASRETQYF TRBJ2-5 TRBV7-2 NA NA
TGTGCCAGCAGCTTGCCGGGACAGGGAGATGGAAACACCATATATTTT CASSLPGQGDGNTIYF TRBJ1-3 TRBV5-5 TRBD1 NA
TGTGCCAGCAGCTTAAACAGGAAGACCACCGGGGAGCTGTTTTTT CASSLNRKTTGELFF TRBJ2-2 TRBV5-6 NA NA
TGTGCCTGGAGTACAGGGTGGGCAGAGACCCAGTACTTC CAWSTGWAETQYF TRBJ2-5 TRBV30 NA NA
TGTGCCAGCTCTGGACAGGGCGAGGGGGGAAACACCATATATTTT CASSGQGEGGNTIYF TRBJ1-3 TRBV19 TRBD1 NA
TGTGCCAGCAGCTTAGGAGGTGCGAGCGGGGAACAAGAGACCCAGTACTTC CASSLGGASGEQETQYF TRBJ2-5 TRBV7-2 TRBD2 NA
TGCGCCAGCAGCTTGAGCGCCATCACAGATACGCAGTATTTT CASSLSAITDTQYF TRBJ2-3 TRBV5-1 NA NA
TGTGCCAGCAGCCGGTTGGGCAGGGCCCATGAGCAGTTCTTC CASSRLGRAHEQFF TRBJ2-1 TRBV7-2 NA once
TGTGCCAGCTCACCCACACAAGGGGACTCTGGGGCCAACGTCCTGACTTTC CASSPTQGDSGANVLTF TRBJ2-6 TRBV18 NA few
TGTGCCAGCAGTCCCTCAGGGGGAGGGCCCCAGCATTTT CASSPSGGGPQHF TRBJ1-5 TRBV12-3/TRBV12-4 TRBD1 NA
TGTGCCAGTAGTCCGACGAGGGACAGTGGATACGGCTACACCTTC CASSPTRDSGYGYTF TRBJ1-2 TRBV19 TRBD1 NA
TGTGCCAGCAGCCAATCCACTCCGGGAGTAGAGACCCAGTACTTC CASSQSTPGVETQYF TRBJ2-5 TRBV7-9 NA NA
TGTGCCAGCAGCCCGCTTAGCGGGGGCAACAATGAGCAGTTCTTC CASSPLSGGNNEQFF TRBJ2-1 TRBV6-2/TRBV6-3 TRBD2 NA
TGTGCCAGCAGTGCCCCTCGGAGCACAGATACGCAGTATTTT CASSAPRSTDTQYF TRBJ2-3 TRBV2 NA NA
TGTGCCAGCAGTTTAATCCTATCAGGGGATGGCTACACCTTC CASSLILSGDGYTF TRBJ1-2 TRBV28 NA NA
TGTGCCAGCAGCCCGCTACGTGAGGGCGAGCAGTACTTC CASSPLREGEQYF TRBJ2-7 TRBV2 NA once
TGCGCCAGCAGCCAAGGGACAGGGGGGAGGGCTAATGAAAAACTGTTTTTT CASSQGTGGRANEKLFF TRBJ1-4 TRBV4-3 TRBD1 NA
TGTGCCAGCAGTTTGAGACAGGGTGGGGACACCATATATTTT CASSLRQGGDTIYF TRBJ1-3 TRBV27 TRBD1 few
TGTGCCAGCAGTGACCAGGGGGAGGGCAATCAGCCCCAGCATTTT CASSDQGEGNQPQHF TRBJ1-5 TRBV6-1 TRBD1 few
TGTGCCAGCAGTTCCCCGACAGGACGAACTGAAGCTTTCTTT CASSSPTGRTEAFF TRBJ1-1 TRBV6-2/TRBV6-3 NA NA
TGTGCCAGCAGCCTCAGGACTGGTACGCAGTATTTT CASSLRTGTQYF TRBJ2-3 TRBV5-8 NA NA
TGTGCCAGCAGCCATTCGGAGGGCCGGGGCGGCACCTTC CASSHSEGRGGTF TRBJ1-2 TRBV3-1/TRBV3-2 NA NA
TGTGCCAGCAGCCTAGGGACACCCTCTGGAAACACCATATATTTT CASSLGTPSGNTIYF TRBJ1-3 TRBV5-4 NA NA
TGTGCCAGCACCCCCCGAGACAGGGGGAACACCGGGGAGCTGTTTTTT CASTPRDRGNTGELFF TRBJ2-2 TRBV3-1/TRBV3-2 TRBD1 NA
TGTGCCAGTAGGGGTGGAGGGGCCGATACGCAGTATTTT CASRGGGADTQYF TRBJ2-3 TRBV19 NA NA
TGTGCCAGCAGCTTCTCTGGCCACAATGAGCAGTTCTTC CASSFSGHNEQFF TRBJ2-1 TRBV7-8 NA NA
TGTGCCAGCAGCTTATGGTCAGGTGATCGCTATGGCTACACCTTC CASSLWSGDRYGYTF TRBJ1-2 TRBV7-3 NA NA
TGTGCCAGCAGTTCGGGGACAGGCTATTCCCTAGAGACCCAGTACTTC CASSSGTGYSLETQYF TRBJ2-5 TRBV6-2/TRBV6-3 TRBD1 NA
TGTGCCAGCAGCCAATATACAGGGGGCAAGAACACTGAAGCTTTCTTT CASSQYTGGKNTEAFF TRBJ1-1 TRBV14 TRBD1 NA
TGCGCCAGCAGCTGGGGGACAGGGGGCTTGGACACTGAAGCTTTCTTT CASSWGTGGLDTEAFF TRBJ1-1 TRBV5-1 TRBD1 once
TGTGCCAGCAGCTTACCGGGGGGCTACGAGCAGTACTTC CASSLPGGYEQYF TRBJ2-7 TRBV11-1 TRBD2 NA
TGTGCCACCAGTGATACGCGCGGGGCAGGGGGCCCAGATACGCAGTATTTT CATSDTRGAGGPDTQYF TRBJ2-3 TRBV24-1 TRBD1 NA
TGTGCCAGTAGTGACGACAGAGGCAATCAGCCCCAGCATTTT CASSDDRGNQPQHF TRBJ1-5 TRBV19 NA few
TGTGCCAGCTCACTTTTGGCGGCCTCCTACAATGAGCAGTTCTTC CASSLLAASYNEQFF TRBJ2-1 TRBV18 NA NA
TGTGCCAGCAGTCGGGACAGGGGGCAGGGACAGCCCCAGCATTTT CASSRDRGQGQPQHF TRBJ1-5 TRBV28 TRBD1 NA
TGTGCCAGCAGCCCGGACACAAGCTCCTACAATGAGCAGTTCTTC CASSPDTSSYNEQFF TRBJ2-1 TRBV5-6 NA once
TGTGCCAGCTCACCTTCGGACAGGGAAGCTTTCTTT CASSPSDREAFF TRBJ1-1 TRBV18 TRBD1 NA
TGCGCCAGCAGCTTAATCTGGACAGGGGATGAACAAGAGACCCAGTACTTC CASSLIWTGDEQETQYF TRBJ2-5 TRBV5-1 TRBD1 once
TGTGCCAGCAGGTCACAGGGCCAAGAGACCCAGTACTTC CASRSQGQETQYF TRBJ2-5 TRBV6-5 NA NA